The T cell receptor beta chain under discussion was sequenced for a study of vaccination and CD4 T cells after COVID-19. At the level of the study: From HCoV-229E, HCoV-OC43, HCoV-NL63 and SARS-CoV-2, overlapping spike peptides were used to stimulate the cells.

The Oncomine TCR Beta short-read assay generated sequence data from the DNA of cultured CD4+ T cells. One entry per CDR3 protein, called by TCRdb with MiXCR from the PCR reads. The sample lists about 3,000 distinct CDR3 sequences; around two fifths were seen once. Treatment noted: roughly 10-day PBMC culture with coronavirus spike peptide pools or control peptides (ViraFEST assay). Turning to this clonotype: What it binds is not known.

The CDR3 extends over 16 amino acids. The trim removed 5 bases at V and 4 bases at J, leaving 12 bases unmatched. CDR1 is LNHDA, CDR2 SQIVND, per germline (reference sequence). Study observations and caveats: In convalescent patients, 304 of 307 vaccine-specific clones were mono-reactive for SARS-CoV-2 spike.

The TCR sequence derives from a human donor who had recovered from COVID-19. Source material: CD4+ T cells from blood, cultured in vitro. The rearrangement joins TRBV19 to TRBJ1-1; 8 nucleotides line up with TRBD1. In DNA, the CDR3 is TGTGCCAGTAGTCAACTGACAGGGGCCCGGAGCACTGAAGCTTTCTTT. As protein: CASSQLTGARSTEAFF.